The sequence of this T cell receptor (beta chain) was determined in a study of early T cells in non-severe SARS-CoV-2 infection. This clonotype was observed a few times. TCRdb fed the 5' RACE reads into MiXCR, producing one record per CDR3 protein. The data contain some 98,000 distinct CDR3 sequences, around 16% of them singletons. V was trimmed by 5 bases and J by 2 bases, leaving 12 bases between them. This CDR3 has 15 residues. The germline gives CDR1 KGHSH, CDR2 LQKENI. The source of this sequence is an adult who was a healthcare worker with PCR-confirmed SARS-CoV-2 infection or an uninfected control (not recorded which). The chain employs TRBV18 and TRBJ2-2, with D perhaps matching TRBD1 (6 bases). Sequenced material: whole blood. The CDR3 region has the DNA TGTGCCAGCTCAAGGACAGTATCTAACACCGGGGAGCTGTTTTTT. It yields the protein CASSRTVSNTGELFF.